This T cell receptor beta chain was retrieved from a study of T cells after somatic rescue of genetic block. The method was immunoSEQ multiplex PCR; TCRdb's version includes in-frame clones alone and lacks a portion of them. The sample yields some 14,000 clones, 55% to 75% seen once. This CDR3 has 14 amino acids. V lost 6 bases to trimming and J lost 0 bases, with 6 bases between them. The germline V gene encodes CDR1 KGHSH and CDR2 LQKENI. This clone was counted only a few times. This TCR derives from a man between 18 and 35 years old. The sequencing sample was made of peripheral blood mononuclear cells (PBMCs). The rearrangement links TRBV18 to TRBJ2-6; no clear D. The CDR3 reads CASSSGSGANVLTF. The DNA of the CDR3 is TGTGCCAGCTCGTCAGGCTCTGGGGCCAACGTCCTGACTTTC.